This T cell receptor (beta chain) appears in the sequencing data of a study of cytomegalovirus exposure and HLA in healthy donors. Study-wide context: Unique TCRs from HLA-typed donors, 65 million to 85 million of them, were held in an early data release. Study-wide findings and caveats: In a later analysis, DRB1 alleles had the most associated TCRs; HLA-C alleles the fewest. Several of the most significant clusters appeared, in a later analysis, to be linked to common viral pathogens. It was shown in a later analysis that HLA-associated TCR beta chains were more clonally expanded than other, equally common chains.

There are 18 residues in the CDR3. The germline V and J ends were trimmed by 2 bases and 4 bases, with 18 bases remaining between them. Germline CDR1 reads SEHNR; CDR2 reads FQNEAQ (reference sequence). Vbeta (60) and Jbeta (13) primers were used in the PCR. Libraries were prepared by immunoSEQ multiplex PCR; TCRdb keeps only in-frame clonotypes and omits some of them. The profile shows about 200,000 clones, 75% to 85% of them singletons. In its sample, this clone was seen once. What it binds is not known. The chain uses TRBV7-9 and TRBJ2-6, with D perhaps TRBD2 (5 bases). This sequence was found in a girl aged 5 to 17 in good health and CMV-seronegative. Material for sequencing was PBMCs. DNA of the CDR3: TGTGCCAGCAGCTTAATCGCAATACTGGGAGAAGGGGCCAACGTCCTGACTTTC. Protein: CASSLIAILGEGANVLTF.